The present T cell receptor beta chain was sequenced within a study of blood T cell repertoires in COVID-19. Trimming cost V 0 bases and J 0 bases, with 11 bases left between them. The V gene's germline CDR1 is KGHSH and CDR2 LQKENI. The CDR3 spans 17 residues. TCRdb's table, derived via immunoSEQ multiplex PCR, lists solely in-frame clones and lacks some. The top ten hold over 9.5% of the sample, which has over 300,000 clones, 85% to 90% seen once. Participant reports of clinical history set cohort assignment. The chain combines TRBV18 with TRBJ2-2, with a possible D match to TRBD2 (5 bases). Material: PBMCs or T cells enriched from blood (not recorded which). The clonotype comes from a young woman who had recovered from COVID-19. CDR3 residues: CASSPPAPGTNTGELFF. The CDR3 DNA reads TGTGCCAGCTCACCACCGGCTCCGGGGACGAACACCGGGGAGCTGTTTTTT. Complete variable domain (other parts from reference TRBV18 and TRBJ2-2): NAGVMQNPRHLVRRRGQEARLRCSPMKGHSHVYWYRQLPEEGLKFMVYLQKENIIDESGMPKERFSAEFPKEGPSILRIQQVVRGDSAAYFCASSPPAPGTNTGELFFGEGSRLTVL.